The 26 T cell receptor beta chains in this list originate from one sample, sequenced in a study of blood T cell repertoires in COVID-19. Profiled with immunoSEQ multiplex PCR; TCRdb holds only in-frame clones, not every one. The table lists some 31,000 clones, about three quarters of them singletons. The specimen sequenced was peripheral blood. These receptors came from a woman aged 70-85 years with active or convalescent COVID-19.

The rearrangement joins TRBV28 to TRBJ2-5; the D gene is possibly TRBD1 (6 bases). CDR1 is MDHEN, CDR2 SYDVKM, per germline. The CDR3 has 14 residues. V lost 4 bases and J lost 4, with 13 bases in between. CDR3 loop: CASSWGQNRETQYF. CDR3 bases: TGTGCCAGCAGTTGGGGGCAGAATCGAGAGACCCAGTACTTC.

The chain employs TRBV24-1 and TRBJ1-5; D remains unclear. The V gene lost 2 bases and the J gene lost 0 bases, with 13 bases spanning the gap. Germline V gene sequence: CDR1 KGHDR, CDR2 SFDVKD. This CDR3 comprises 17 residues. The CDR3 region is CATSDSRTSYSNQPQHF. The CDR3 DNA is TGTGCCACCAGTGATTCCCGTACGAGCTATAGCAATCAGCCCCAGCATTTT.

The V gene is TRBV3-1 (or the pseudogene TRBV3-2), the J gene TRBJ1-5, with D unclear. The V end lost 2 bases, the J end lost 1 base, and 12 bases lay between the germline ends. The germline V gene encodes CDR1 LGHDT and CDR2 YNNKEL (reference sequence). The CDR3 sequence is 16 residues long. CDR3 loop: CASSQSWQASNQPQHF. As DNA, the CDR3 is TGTGCCAGCAGCCAAAGTTGGCAGGCGAGCAATCAGCCCCAGCATTTT.

This chain connects TRBV18 to TRBJ1-4; 8 bases fit TRBD1. This CDR3 spans 17 amino acids. With 2 bases clipped from V and 0 bases from J, the junction kept 5 bases outside the gene matches. The germline V gene has CDR1 KGHSH and CDR2 LQKENI. The CDR3 protein is CASSPLAGGSTNEKLFF. As DNA, the CDR3 is TGTGCCAGCTCACCATTGGCAGGGGGCTCAACTAATGAAAAACTGTTTTTT.

V usage is TRBV25-1 and J usage is TRBJ2-1; 9 positions match TRBD2. Germline values: CDR1 MGHDK, CDR2 SYGVNS. Unmatched junction bases numbered 11, after V lost 4 bases and J lost 7 bases. The CDR3 spans 16 residues. DNA of the CDR3: TGTGCCAGCAGTGGCCTCAGTGGCGGGGGGGGGAATGAGCAGTTCTTC. This encodes CASSGLSGGGGNEQFF. The complete variable domain, with remaining parts taken from reference TRBV25-1 and TRBJ2-1, reads EADIYQTPRYLVIGTGKKITLECSQTMGHDKMYWYQQDPGMELHLIHYSYGVNSTEKGDLSSESTVSRIRTEHFPLTLESARPSHTSQYLCASSGLSGGGGNEQFFGPGTRLTVL.

The rearrangement joins TRBV5-4 to TRBJ1-1; D gene unclear. The CDR3 sequence is 13 residues long. Per the germline V gene, CDR1 is SGHNT and CDR2 is YYREEE (reference sequence). Trimming pared 2 bases from V and 2 bases from J, leaving 7 bases between. CDR3 residues: CASSFSSNTEAFF. CDR3 DNA sequence: TGTGCCAGCAGCTTCTCGTCCAACACTGAAGCTTTCTTT.

The V and J genes are TRBV7-2 and TRBJ2-7, with D possibly being TRBD1 (6 bases). V shed 1 base and J shed 3 bases, with 10 bases lying between them. The CDR3 consists of 14 residues. Germline values: CDR1 SGHTA, CDR2 FQGNSA. In nucleotides, the CDR3 is TGTGCCAGCAGCTTAGTAGGGACAAACTACGAGCAGTACTTC. Residues: CASSLVGTNYEQYF.

The J gene is TRBJ2-3, the V gene TRBV6-6; 15 bases are a match to TRBD2. The V gene's germline CDR1 is MNHNY and CDR2 SVGAGI (reference sequence). Trimming took 6 bases from V and 3 from J; bases not matched to a gene: 7. The CDR3 consists of 17 residues. CDR3 bases: TGTGCCAGCAGCCGAGGACTAGCGGGGGGGCTGACAGATACGCAGTATTTT. Protein: CASSRGLAGGLTDTQYF.

This chain uses TRBV7-2 with TRBJ1-3, with D uncertain. Germline V CDR1 and CDR2: SGHTA, FQGNSA. CDR3 length: 16 amino acids. Trimming left V 1 base short and J 2 bases short, with 12 bases between. CDR3 loop: CASSLVPPQTGNTIYF. CDR3 coding DNA: TGTGCCAGCAGCTTAGTGCCCCCGCAGACTGGAAACACCATATATTTT.

The chain is built from TRBV7-9 and TRBJ1-1; TRBD1 aligns across 10 bases. Germline V gives CDR1 SEHNR, CDR2 FQNEAQ (reference sequence). V lost 2 bases to trimming and J lost 6 bases; unmatched junction nucleotides: 9. CDR3 size: 16 residues. The CDR3 sequence: CASSLWGQGSRAEAFF. CDR3 sequence (DNA): TGTGCCAGCAGCTTATGGGGACAGGGGAGTCGGGCTGAAGCTTTCTTT. Full variable domain (rest looked up from reference TRBV7-9 and TRBJ1-1): DTGVSQNPRHKITKRGQNVTFRCDPISEHNRLYWYRQTLGQGPEFLTYFQNEAQLEKSRLLSDRFSAERPKGSFSTLEIQRTEQGDSAMYLCASSLWGQGSRAEAFFGQGTRLTVV.

J is TRBJ1-2 and V is TRBV19, with no clear D. The V end was cut by 7 bases, the J end by 4 bases, with 13 bases between. The CDR3 has 13 residues. Per the germline V gene, CDR1 is LNHDA and CDR2 is SQIVND (reference sequence). CDR3 in amino acids: CASTPTDSYGYTF. CDR3 sequence (DNA): TGTGCCAGTACCCCGACGGACTCCTATGGCTACACCTTC. Variable domain in full (rest from reference TRBV19 and TRBJ1-2): DGGITQSPKYLFRKEGQNVTLSCEQNLNHDAMYWYRQDPGQGLRLIYYSQIVNDFQKGDIAEGYSVSREKKESFPLTVTSAQKNPTAFYLCASTPTDSYGYTFGSGTRLTVV.

This chain links TRBV5-1 with TRBJ1-1, with a weak D call TRBD1 (5 bases). The CDR3 is 14 amino acids. Germline values: CDR1 SGHRS, CDR2 YFSETQ. V gave up 2 bases and J gave up 2 bases, with 10 bases separating them. The CDR3 nucleotides are TGCGCCAGCAGCTTATCGGGGGTTAACACTGAAGCTTTCTTT. This codes for CASSLSGVNTEAFF.

This clone was detected only once. This sequence joins TRBV6-6 and TRBJ1-2; perhaps TRBD1 as D (6 bases). The CDR3 loop spans 16 amino acids. Germline assignment: CDR1 MNHNY and CDR2 SVGAGI (reference sequence). V gave up 5 bases and J gave up 5 bases, with 21 bases separating them. CDR3 sequence (DNA): TGTGCCAGCAGTACCCGGGGGGTGGAGGGGGTATATGGCTACACCTTC. Translated, it gives CASSTRGVEGVYGYTF.

The rearrangement uses TRBV6-5 and TRBJ1-1; possibly TRBD1 for D (5 bases). V lost 7 bases, J lost 4 bases, and 19 bases lay in between. This CDR3 comprises 15 residues. Germline loops: CDR1 MNHEY, CDR2 SVGAGI. DNA of the CDR3: TGTGCCAGCATACAGCTGGAAGGGAGGGGCACTGAAGCTTTCTTT. It specifies CASIQLEGRGTEAFF.

The rearrangement uses TRBV6-6 and TRBJ2-2, with 8 nucleotides matching TRBD2. J lost 0 bases, V lost 7 bases, and 4 bases had no gene match. This CDR3 has 15 residues. Germline CDR1 reads MNHNY; CDR2 reads SVGAGI (reference sequence). CDR3 loop: CASMIAGTNTGELFF. CDR3 DNA: TGTGCCAGCATGATAGCGGGGACGAACACCGGGGAGCTGTTTTTT.

This chain joins TRBV5-1 and TRBJ2-3; no definite D call. Germline CDR1 is SGHRS and CDR2 is YFSETQ. Trimming left V 7 bases short and J 2 bases short, with 8 bases between. This CDR3 has 12 residues. The CDR3 DNA reads TGCGCCAGCCGAGCGTACACAGATACGCAGTATTTT. As protein: CASRAYTDTQYF.

The chain has TRBV15 and TRBJ2-1; no firm D call. CDR3 size: 16 residues. Trimming stripped 5 bases from V and 3 bases from J, with 17 bases between. Germline CDR1 and CDR2: LNHNV and YYDKDF (reference sequence). The CDR3 protein is CATSRNWRKYYNEQFF. The CDR3 coding sequence is TGTGCCACCAGCCGGAATTGGCGGAAGTACTACAATGAGCAGTTCTTC.

The V gene is TRBV19, the J gene TRBJ1-6, with D hard to call. Germline V gives CDR1 LNHDA, CDR2 SQIVND (reference sequence). With 3 bases removed from V and 7 bases from J, the gap between germline ends came to 13 bases. CDR3 size: 15 residues. The CDR3 nucleotides read TGTGCCAGTAGTATGGTCACGGGTCACAATTCACCCCTCCACTTT. This encodes CASSMVTGHNSPLHF.

The J gene is TRBJ1-5, the V gene TRBV6-1, with 10 nucleotides matching TRBD1. J was trimmed by 15 bases and V by 3 bases; bases with no gene match: 8. The CDR3 totals 13 residues. Germline-derived CDR1 and CDR2 are MNHNS and SASEGT. The CDR3 here is CASSENLGQGVHF. In DNA, the CDR3 is TGTGCCAGCAGTGAGAACTTAGGACAGGGGGTGCATTTT.

CDR3 loop: CAISTQGQNTEAFF. CDR3 nucleotide sequence: TGTGCCATCAGTACACAGGGGCAGAACACTGAAGCTTTCTTT. The J gene is TRBJ1-1, the V gene TRBV10-3, with 7 bases identical to TRBD1. V was pared by 5 bases and J by 1 base, with 4 bases of the junction left unmatched. The CDR3 length is 14 residues. Germline V gene lookup returns CDR1 ENHRY and CDR2 SYGVKD.

The chain carries TRBV9 and TRBJ1-2; the D gene is possibly TRBD1 (5 bases). The CDR3 has 14 residues. The V and J ends lost 0 bases and 8 bases respectively, with 14 bases between them. Germline V gene sequence: CDR1 SGDLS, CDR2 YYNGEE. CDR3 coding DNA: TGTGCCAGCAGCGTAGATCCCTACGGGGGGGGCTACACCTTC. Its translation: CASSVDPYGGGYTF.

A single count supports this clone. The chain is built from TRBV29-1 and TRBJ2-7; possible D gene TRBD1, 5 bases. The V and J ends lost 0 bases and 0 bases respectively, with 12 bases between them. The CDR3 covers 15 residues. In germline, CDR1 is SQVTM, CDR2 ANQGSEA. The CDR3 DNA follows: TGCAGCGTTGAAGATGGCAGGGCGAGCTCCTACGAGCAGTACTTC. Amino acids: CSVEDGRASSYEQYF.

The chain uses TRBV19 and TRBJ1-4; 10 positions match TRBD1. V lost 6 bases and J lost 4; bases outside the gene matches: 5. This CDR3 has 15 amino acids. Germline V gene data show CDR1 as LNHDA and CDR2 as SQIVND (reference sequence). CDR3 DNA sequence: TGTGCCAGTAGCGGGGACAGGGGTAGTAATGAAAAACTGTTTTTT. As protein: CASSGDRGSNEKLFF.

V usage is TRBV19 and J usage is TRBJ2-1; 9 bases match TRBD2. V lost 3 bases, J lost 6 bases, and 15 bases stayed unmatched. The germline CDR1 and CDR2 sequences are LNHDA and SQIVND (reference sequence). The CDR3 consists of 18 residues. The CDR3 sequence: CASSMNLAGLGSVNEQFF. CDR3 sequence (DNA): TGTGCCAGTAGTATGAATCTAGCGGGACTGGGCTCGGTCAATGAGCAGTTCTTC.

The chain's CDR3 is CAIKGGRDEKLFF. CDR3 DNA: TGTGCCATCAAAGGAGGGAGGGATGAAAAACTGTTTTTT. This chain joins TRBV10-3 and TRBJ1-4; no clear D. CDR1 ENHRY and CDR2 SYGVKD come from the germline V gene. The CDR3 contains 13 residues. Trimming cost V 7 bases and J 6 bases, with 12 bases left between them.

The chain couples TRBV7-2 to TRBJ2-3; the match to TRBD2 covers 11 bases. The germline V gene encodes CDR1 SGHTA and CDR2 FQGNSA. Trimming removed 5 bases from V and 7 bases from J; junction bases left unmatched: 14. The CDR3 sequence is 17 residues long. For the CDR3, the DNA is TGTGCCAGCAGCCTCCTTGGGCTAGCGGGGGGCCGGAATACGCAGTATTTT. Its protein product is CASSLLGLAGGRNTQYF.